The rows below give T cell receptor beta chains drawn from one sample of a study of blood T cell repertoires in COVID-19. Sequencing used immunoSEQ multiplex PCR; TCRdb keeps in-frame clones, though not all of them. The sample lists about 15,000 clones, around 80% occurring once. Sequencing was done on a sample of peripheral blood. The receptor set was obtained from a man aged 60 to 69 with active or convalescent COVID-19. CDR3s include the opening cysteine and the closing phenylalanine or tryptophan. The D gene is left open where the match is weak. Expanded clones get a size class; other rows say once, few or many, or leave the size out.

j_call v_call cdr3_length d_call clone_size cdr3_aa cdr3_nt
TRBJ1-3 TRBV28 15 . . CASSLTGILGNTIYF TGTGCCAGCAGCTTAACAGGGATCTTGGGAAACACCATATATTTT
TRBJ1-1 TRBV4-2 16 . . CASSQDYLWGDTEAFF TGTGCCAGCAGCCAAGACTACCTTTGGGGGGACACTGAAGCTTTCTTT
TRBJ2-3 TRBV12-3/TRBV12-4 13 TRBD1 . CASRQGAVDTQYF TGTGCCAGCAGACAGGGGGCGGTGGATACGCAGTATTTT
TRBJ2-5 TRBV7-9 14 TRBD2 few CASSFASGAETQYF TGTGCCAGCAGCTTTGCTAGCGGGGCGGAGACCCAGTACTTC
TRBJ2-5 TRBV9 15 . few CASSVSPGLQETQYF TGTGCCAGCAGCGTATCTCCGGGACTGCAAGAGACCCAGTACTTC
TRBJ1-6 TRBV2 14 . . CASRRGLTNSPLHF TGTGCCAGCAGGCGGGGGCTTACTAATTCACCCCTCCACTTT
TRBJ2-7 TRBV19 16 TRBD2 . CASSIDLGLATNEQYF TGTGCCAGTAGTATAGATCTTGGACTAGCGACTAACGAGCAGTACTTC
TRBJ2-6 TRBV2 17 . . CASRDRERTAGANVLTF TGTGCCAGCAGGGACCGGGAACGCACCGCGGGGGCCAACGTCCTGACTTTC
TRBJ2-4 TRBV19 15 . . CASSALVQTKNIQYF TGTGCCAGTAGTGCCCTCGTACAGACAAAAAACATTCAGTACTTC
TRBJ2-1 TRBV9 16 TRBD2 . CASSSLAGVSYNEQFF TGTGCCAGCAGCTCCCTAGCGGGAGTTTCCTACAATGAGCAGTTCTTC
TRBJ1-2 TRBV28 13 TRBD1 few CASSFRGNYGYTF TGTGCCAGCAGTTTCAGGGGGAACTATGGCTACACCTTC
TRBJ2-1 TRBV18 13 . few CASSAGSGNEQFF TGTGCCAGCTCCGCGGGGAGCGGCAATGAGCAGTTCTTC
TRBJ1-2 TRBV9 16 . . CASPPETGTSNYGYTF TGTGCCAGCCCTCCTGAAACAGGAACTTCTAACTATGGCTACACCTTC
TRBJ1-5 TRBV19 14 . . CASSIISGNQPQHF TGTGCCAGTAGTATAATCTCGGGCAATCAGCCCCAGCATTTT
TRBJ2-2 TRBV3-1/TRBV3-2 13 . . CASSRTESGELFF TGTGCCAGCAGCCGGACAGAATCCGGGGAGCTGTTTTTT
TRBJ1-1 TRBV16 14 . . CASSQSRGGTEAFF TGTGCCAGCAGCCAATCGAGGGGGGGGACTGAAGCTTTCTTT
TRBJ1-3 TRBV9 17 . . CASSAQPDRLSGNTIYF TGTGCCAGCAGCGCACAGCCCGACAGGCTCTCTGGAAACACCATATATTTT